Below are 3 T cell receptor beta chains sequenced from a single sample in a study of cytomegalovirus exposure and HLA in healthy donors. The primer mix had 60 Vbeta and 13 Jbeta primers. Method: immunoSEQ multiplex PCR; TCRdb's copy keeps in-frame clones and lacks some. This sample yields under 150,000 clones, of which around nine tenths are seen a single time; around 5.5% belongs to the top ten. Sequences were obtained from PBMCs. These receptors came from a woman aged 25 to 39 in good health and CMV-seronegative.

The rearrangement joins TRBV13 to TRBJ2-3; 14 nucleotides align to TRBD2. The CDR3 contains 18 residues. CDR1 and CDR2 (germline): PRHDT, FYEKMQ (reference sequence). V lost 2 bases to trimming and J lost 6 bases; unmatched junction nucleotides: 10. CDR3 nucleotides: TGTGCCAGCAGCTTATCCTACGGACTAGCGGGAGGTGGTGATACGCAGTATTTT. Protein product: CASSLSYGLAGGGDTQYF.

The chain employs TRBV6-6 and TRBJ2-7; the D is unclear. Trimming removed 6 bases at V and 0 bases at J, with 9 bases between. The CDR3 covers 13 residues. Germline CDR1 reads MNHNY; CDR2 reads SVGAGI (reference sequence). CDR3 sequence reads: CASSHSGSYEQYF. The DNA of the CDR3 is TGTGCCAGCAGCCACTCCGGCTCCTACGAGCAGTACTTC.

The chain uses TRBV28 and TRBJ2-3, with TRBD2 matching over 12 bases. V lost 6 bases to trimming and J lost 1 base; unmatched junction nucleotides: 5. The CDR3 is 16 amino acids. CDR1 is MDHEN and CDR2 is SYDVKM in the germline V gene. DNA of the CDR3: TGTGCCAGCAGCTGGGGACTAGCGGGCGGCACAGATACGCAGTATTTT. It specifies CASSWGLAGGTDTQYF.